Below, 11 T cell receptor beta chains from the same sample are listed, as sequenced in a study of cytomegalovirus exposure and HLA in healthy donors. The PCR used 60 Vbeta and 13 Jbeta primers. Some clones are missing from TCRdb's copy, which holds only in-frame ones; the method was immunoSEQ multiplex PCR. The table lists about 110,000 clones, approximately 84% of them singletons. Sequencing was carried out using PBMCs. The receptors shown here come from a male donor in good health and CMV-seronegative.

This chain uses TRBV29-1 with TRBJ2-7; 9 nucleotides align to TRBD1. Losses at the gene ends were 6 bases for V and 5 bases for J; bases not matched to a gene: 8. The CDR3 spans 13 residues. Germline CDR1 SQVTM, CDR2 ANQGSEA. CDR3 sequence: CSVAGTGFDEQYF. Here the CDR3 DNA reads TGCAGCGTGGCCGGGACAGGGTTCGACGAGCAGTACTTC.

The CDR3 loop is CASRFGTSGPGGEQFF. The CDR3 DNA follows: TGTGCCAGCAGGTTTGGGACTAGCGGCCCCGGCGGTGAGCAGTTCTTC. V and J are TRBV7-3 and TRBJ2-1, with 11 bases aligning to TRBD2. After removal of 6 bases from V and 9 bases from J, the junction contained 13 bases not matched to a gene. The CDR3 runs 16 residues. Germline V lookup: CDR1 SGHTA, CDR2 FQGTGA.

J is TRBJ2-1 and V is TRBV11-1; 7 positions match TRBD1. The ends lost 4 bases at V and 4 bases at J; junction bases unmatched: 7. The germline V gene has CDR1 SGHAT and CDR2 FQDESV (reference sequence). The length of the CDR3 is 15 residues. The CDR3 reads CASSSGDSGYNEQFF. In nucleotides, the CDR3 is TGTGCCAGCAGCTCAGGGGACAGTGGTTACAATGAGCAGTTCTTC.

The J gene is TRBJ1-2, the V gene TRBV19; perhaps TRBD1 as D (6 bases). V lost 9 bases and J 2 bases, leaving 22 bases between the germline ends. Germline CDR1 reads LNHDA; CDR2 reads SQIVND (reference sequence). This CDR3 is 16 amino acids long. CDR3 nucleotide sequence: TGTGCCAGCCCCCCAACATACAGGGTAGGGAACTATGGCTACACCTTC. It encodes CASPPTYRVGNYGYTF.

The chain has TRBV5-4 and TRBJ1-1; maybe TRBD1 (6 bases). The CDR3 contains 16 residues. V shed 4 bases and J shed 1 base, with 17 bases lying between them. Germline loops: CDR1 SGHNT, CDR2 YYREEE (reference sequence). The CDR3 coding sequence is TGTGCCAGCAGCGCGGCGCAGGGGCGAGGGAACACTGAAGCTTTCTTT. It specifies CASSAAQGRGNTEAFF.

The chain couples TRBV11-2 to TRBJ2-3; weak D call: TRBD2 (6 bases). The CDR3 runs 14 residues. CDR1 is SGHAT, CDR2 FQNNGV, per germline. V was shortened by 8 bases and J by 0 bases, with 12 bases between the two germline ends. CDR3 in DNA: TGTGCCAGCGGCGCGGGGACGAGCACAGATACGCAGTATTTT. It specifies CASGAGTSTDTQYF.

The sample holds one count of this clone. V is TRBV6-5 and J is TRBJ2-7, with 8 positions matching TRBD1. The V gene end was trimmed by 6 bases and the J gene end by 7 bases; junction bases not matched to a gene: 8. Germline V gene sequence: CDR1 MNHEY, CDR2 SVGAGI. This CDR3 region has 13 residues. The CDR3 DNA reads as TGTGCCAGCAGCAGCCAGGGGGCGGGAGAGCAGTACTTC. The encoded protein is CASSSQGAGEQYF.

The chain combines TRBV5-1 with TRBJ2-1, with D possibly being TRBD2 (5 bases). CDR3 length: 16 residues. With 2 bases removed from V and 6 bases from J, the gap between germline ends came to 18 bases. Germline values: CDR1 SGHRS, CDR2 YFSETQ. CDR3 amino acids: CASSLGSGSNSNEQFF. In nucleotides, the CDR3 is TGCGCCAGCAGCTTAGGCTCGGGGTCAAATTCCAATGAGCAGTTCTTC.

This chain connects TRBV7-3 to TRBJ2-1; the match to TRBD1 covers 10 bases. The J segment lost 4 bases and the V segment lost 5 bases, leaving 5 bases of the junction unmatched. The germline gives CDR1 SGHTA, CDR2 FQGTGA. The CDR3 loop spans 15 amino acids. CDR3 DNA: TGTGCCAGCAGCCAGGGACAGGGGCATTACAATGAGCAGTTCTTC. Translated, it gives CASSQGQGHYNEQFF.

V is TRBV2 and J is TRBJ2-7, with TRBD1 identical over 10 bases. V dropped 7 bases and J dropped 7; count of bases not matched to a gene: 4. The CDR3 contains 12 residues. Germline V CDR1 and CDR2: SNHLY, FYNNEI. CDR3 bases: TGTGCCAGCAAGACAGGGGGCAATGAGCAGTACTTC. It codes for CASKTGGNEQYF.

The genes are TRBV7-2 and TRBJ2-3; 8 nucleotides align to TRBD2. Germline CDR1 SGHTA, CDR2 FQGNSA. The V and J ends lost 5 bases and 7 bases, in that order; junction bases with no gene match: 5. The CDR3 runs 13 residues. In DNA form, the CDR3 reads TGTGCCAGCAGCCTCAGACTAGCGAATACGCAGTATTTT. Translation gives CASSLRLANTQYF.